This record looks at one T cell receptor beta chain sequence and its context. Its target is unknown. Assay used: immunoSEQ multiplex PCR; TCRdb lists only in-frame clones, some missing. This sample carries 25,000 to 30,000 clones, approximately 85% of them seen once, and the ten largest clones take about 2%. The data were obtained in a study of tumor-infiltrating lymphocytes in localized non-small cell lung cancer. The germline V and J ends were trimmed by 8 bases and 1 base, with 20 bases remaining between them. The CDR3 totals 17 residues. Germline CDR1 SGHVS, CDR2 FQNEAQ. Study-wide results and caveats: Compared with uninvolved lung, tumors showed higher T cell infiltration by TCRbeta sequencing.

The source of this sequence is a human donor with non-small cell lung cancer. The V and J genes are TRBV7-8 and TRBJ1-4; D ambiguous. Sequenced material: lung tumor tissue. The CDR3 region has the DNA TGTGCCAGCCGGCTAAAAACTCTCCGGGAAACTAATGAAAAACTGTTTTTT. Translating gives CASRLKTLRETNEKLFF.